Described below is a single T cell receptor (beta chain) sequence and its context. The sample holds other DNA sequences that translate to the same CDR3. These data come from a study of blood T cell repertoires in COVID-19. For the study at large: The United States, Italy and Spain supplied acute and convalescent COVID-19 samples. Nucleic acid was either cDNA or gDNA, and it came from T cells, B-cell-depleted T cells, or PBMCs.

Libraries were prepared by immunoSEQ multiplex PCR; TCRdb keeps only in-frame clonotypes and omits some of them. The top ten hold roughly an eighth of the sample, which has some 170,000 clones, around 87% seen once. Trimming at V came to 4 bases and at J to 3 bases, leaving 2 bases not matched to a gene. Per germline, CDR1 SGHTA and CDR2 FQGTGA. The CDR3 is 15 residues long. The clonotype was recovered from a woman in her sixties or seventies with COVID-19, enrolled during active disease. Sequenced input: peripheral blood. The V gene is TRBV7-3, the J gene TRBJ2-3; 12 bases map to TRBD2. The CDR3 reads CASSSTSGRTDTQYF. CDR3 nucleotides: TGTGCCAGCAGCTCTACTAGCGGGAGGACAGATACGCAGTATTTT.